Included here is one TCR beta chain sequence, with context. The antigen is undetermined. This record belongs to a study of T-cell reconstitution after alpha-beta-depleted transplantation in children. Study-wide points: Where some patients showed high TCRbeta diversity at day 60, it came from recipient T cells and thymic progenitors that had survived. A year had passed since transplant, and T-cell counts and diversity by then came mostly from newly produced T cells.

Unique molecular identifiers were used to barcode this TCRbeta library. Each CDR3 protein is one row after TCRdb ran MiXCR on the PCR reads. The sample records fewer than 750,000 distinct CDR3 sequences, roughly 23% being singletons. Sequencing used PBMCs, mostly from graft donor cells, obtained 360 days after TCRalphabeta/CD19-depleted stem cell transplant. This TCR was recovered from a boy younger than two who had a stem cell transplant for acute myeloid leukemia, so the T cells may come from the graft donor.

CDR3 sequence: CAWSADRAGEQYF. The CDR3 DNA sequence: TGTGCCTGGAGTGCGGACAGGGCCGGTGAGCAGTACTTC. The genes are TRBV30 and TRBJ2-7; 8 positions agree with TRBD1. Germline assignment: CDR1 GTSNPN and CDR2 SVGIG (reference sequence). The CDR3 has 13 residues. The trim removed 1 base at V and 7 bases at J, leaving 6 bases unmatched.